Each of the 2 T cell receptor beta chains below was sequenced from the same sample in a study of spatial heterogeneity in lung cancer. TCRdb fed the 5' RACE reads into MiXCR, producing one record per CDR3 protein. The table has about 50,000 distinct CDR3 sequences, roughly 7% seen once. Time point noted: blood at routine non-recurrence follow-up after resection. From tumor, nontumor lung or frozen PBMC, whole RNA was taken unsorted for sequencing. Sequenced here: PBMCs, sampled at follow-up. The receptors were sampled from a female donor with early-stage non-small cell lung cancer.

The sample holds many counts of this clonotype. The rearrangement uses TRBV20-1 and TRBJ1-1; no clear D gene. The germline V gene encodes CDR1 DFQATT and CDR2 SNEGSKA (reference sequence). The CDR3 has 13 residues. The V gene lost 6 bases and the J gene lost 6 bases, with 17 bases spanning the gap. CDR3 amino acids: CSAVRAFEAEAFF. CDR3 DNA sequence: TGCAGTGCCGTAAGGGCTTTCGAAGCTGAAGCTTTCTTT.

The chain's CDR3 is CASSWGSYTDTQYF. The CDR3 bases are TGCGCCAGCAGCTGGGGTTCCTACACAGATACGCAGTATTTT. This sequence joins TRBV5-1 and TRBJ2-3; D not resolved. Trimming cost V 3 bases and J 2 bases, with 10 bases left between them. The CDR3 sequence is 14 residues long. Germline V gives CDR1 SGHRS, CDR2 YFSETQ.